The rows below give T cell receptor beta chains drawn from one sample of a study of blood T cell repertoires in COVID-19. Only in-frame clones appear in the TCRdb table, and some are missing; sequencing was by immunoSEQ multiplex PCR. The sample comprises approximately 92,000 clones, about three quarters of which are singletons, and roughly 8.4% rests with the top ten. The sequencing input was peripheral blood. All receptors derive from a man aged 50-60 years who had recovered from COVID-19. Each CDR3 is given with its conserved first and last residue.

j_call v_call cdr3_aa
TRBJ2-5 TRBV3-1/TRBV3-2 CASSLGLAGETQYF
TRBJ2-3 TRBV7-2 CASSLPSGTRGTDTQYF
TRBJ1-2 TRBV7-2 CASSLAHYAGGYGYTF
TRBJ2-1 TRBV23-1 CASSQSRGSGSYNEQFF
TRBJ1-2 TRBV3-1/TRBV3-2 CASSPRSGTWSYGYTF
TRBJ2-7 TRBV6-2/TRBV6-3 CASSPRVHNTYEQYF
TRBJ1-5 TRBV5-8 CASSLTGILQPQHF
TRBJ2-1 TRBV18 CASSPAGTSVNEQFF
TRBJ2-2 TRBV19 CASSPDSANTGELFF
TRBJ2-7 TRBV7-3 CASSFGPGGSYEQYF
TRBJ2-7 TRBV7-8 CASSTDRGEEQYF
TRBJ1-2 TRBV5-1 CASSLNPGQGLSGYTF
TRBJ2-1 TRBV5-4 CASSWTSSSSNEQFF
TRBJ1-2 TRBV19 CASSINARLTDRRLIGRYTF
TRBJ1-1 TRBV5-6 CASSLGRGGTGEAFF
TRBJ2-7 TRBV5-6 CASRTQGDTYEQYF
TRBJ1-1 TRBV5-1 CASGLGLQATEAFF
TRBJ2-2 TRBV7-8 CASRLAVGTGELFF
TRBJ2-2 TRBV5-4 CASSPPRGGGTGELFF
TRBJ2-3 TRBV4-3 CASSQERGRDTQYF
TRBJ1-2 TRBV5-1 CASRPRQLAANYGYTF
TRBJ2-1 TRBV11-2 CASTPGVSYNEQFF
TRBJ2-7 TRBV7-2 CASSLVGAAGILNEQYF
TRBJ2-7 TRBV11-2 CASSHLPGYEQYF
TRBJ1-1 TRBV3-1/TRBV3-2 CASSQVRGGRGAFF
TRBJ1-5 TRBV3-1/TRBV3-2 CASSQGTGARLQHF
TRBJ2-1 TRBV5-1 CASRLEGEQFF
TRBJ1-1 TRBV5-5 CASSFTARDSEAFF
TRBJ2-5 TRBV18 CASSPPSITDQETQYF
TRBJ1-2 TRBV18 CASSPRWTGANYGYTF
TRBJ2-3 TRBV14 CASSQRVLEAIHF
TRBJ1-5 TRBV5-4 CASSLGGGQNSNQPQHF
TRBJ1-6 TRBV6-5 CASRRDSSYNSPLHF
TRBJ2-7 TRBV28 CASSPVGMNTYEQYF
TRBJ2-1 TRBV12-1 CASSSPRCGGGEQFF
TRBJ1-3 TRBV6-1 CASSELRRGTDF
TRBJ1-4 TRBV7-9 CASSLGTGEKLFF
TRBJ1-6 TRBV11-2 CASSLIMSSPLHF
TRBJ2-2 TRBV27 CASSLKPTGWPAGELFF
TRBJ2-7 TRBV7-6 CASSLEEGSYEQYF
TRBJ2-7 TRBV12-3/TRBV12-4 CASSSIGLEQYF
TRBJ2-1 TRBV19 CASSVRREQFF
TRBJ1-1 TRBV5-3 CARSFWSGAITEAFF
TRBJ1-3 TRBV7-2 CASSRDRKGNTIYF
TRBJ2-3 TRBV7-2 CASSRQHTDTQYF
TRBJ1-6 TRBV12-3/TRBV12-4 CASSLSIRALHF
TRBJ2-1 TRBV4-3 CASSHLDRANEQFF
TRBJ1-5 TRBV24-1 CATSDLDQGNQPQHF
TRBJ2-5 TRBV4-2 CASSPLTLAGVVETQYF
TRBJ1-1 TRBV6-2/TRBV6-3 CASSYPPFRQGFTEAFF
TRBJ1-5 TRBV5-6 CASSLGGRDDQPQHF
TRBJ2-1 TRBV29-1 CSVKNDRGLEQFF
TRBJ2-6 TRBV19 CASSGAGALPGANVLTF